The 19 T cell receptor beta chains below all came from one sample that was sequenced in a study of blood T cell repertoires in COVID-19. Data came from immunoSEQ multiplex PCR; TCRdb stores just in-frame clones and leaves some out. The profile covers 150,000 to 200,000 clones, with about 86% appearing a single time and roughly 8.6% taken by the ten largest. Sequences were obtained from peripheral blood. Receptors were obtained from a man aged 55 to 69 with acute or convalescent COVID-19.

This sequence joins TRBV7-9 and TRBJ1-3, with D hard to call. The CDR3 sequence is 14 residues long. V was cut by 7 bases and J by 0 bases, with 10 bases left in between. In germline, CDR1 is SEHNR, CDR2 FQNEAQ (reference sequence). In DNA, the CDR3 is TGTGCCAGCACCGCCCTAGGCTCTGGAAACACCATATATTTT. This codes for CASTALGSGNTIYF.

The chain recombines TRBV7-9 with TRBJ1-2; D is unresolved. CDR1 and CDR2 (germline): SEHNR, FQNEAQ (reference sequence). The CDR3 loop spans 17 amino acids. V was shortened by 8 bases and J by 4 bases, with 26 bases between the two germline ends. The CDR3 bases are TGTGCCAGCGTGCCGGCGGGCACCCAGCCGGGGAGCTATGGCTACACCTTC. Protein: CASVPAGTQPGSYGYTF.

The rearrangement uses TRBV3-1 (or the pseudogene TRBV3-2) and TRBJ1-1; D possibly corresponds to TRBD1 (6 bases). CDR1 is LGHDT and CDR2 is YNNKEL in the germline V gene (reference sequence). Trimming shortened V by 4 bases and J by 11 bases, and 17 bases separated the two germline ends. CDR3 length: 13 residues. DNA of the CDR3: TGTGCCAGCAGCCTAGACCATCTGAGGGGGGCTTTCTTT. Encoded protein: CASSLDHLRGAFF.

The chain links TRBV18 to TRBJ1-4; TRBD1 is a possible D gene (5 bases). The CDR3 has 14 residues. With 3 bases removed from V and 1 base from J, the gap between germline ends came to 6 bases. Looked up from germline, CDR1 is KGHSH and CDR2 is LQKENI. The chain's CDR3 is CASSPQGTNEKLFF. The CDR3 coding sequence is TGTGCCAGCTCACCTCAGGGAACTAATGAAAAACTGTTTTTT.

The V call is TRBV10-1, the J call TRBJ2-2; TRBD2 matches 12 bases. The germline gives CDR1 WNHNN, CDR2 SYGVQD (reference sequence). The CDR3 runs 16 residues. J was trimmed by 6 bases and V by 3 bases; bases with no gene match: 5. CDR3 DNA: TGCGCCAGCAGTGATCCTAGCGGGAGGGCCTCCGGGGAGCTGTTTTTT. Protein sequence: CASSDPSGRASGELFF.

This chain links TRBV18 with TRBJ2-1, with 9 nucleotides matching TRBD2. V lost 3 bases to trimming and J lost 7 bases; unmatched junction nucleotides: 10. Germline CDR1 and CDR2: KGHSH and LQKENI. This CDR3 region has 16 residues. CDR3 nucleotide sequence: TGTGCCAGCTCACCCTTACTAGCGGGCCCCTCGAATGAGCAGTTCTTC. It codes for CASSPLLAGPSNEQFF.

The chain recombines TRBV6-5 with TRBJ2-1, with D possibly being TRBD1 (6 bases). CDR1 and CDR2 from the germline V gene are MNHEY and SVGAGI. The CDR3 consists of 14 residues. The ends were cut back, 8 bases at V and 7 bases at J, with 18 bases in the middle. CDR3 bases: TGTGCCAGCGTGACGACAGGACCTTGGAATGAGCAGTTCTTC. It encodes CASVTTGPWNEQFF.

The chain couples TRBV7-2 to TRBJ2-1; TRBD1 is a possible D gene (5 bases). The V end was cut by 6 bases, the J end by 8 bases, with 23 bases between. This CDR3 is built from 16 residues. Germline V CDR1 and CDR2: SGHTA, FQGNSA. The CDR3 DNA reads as TGTGCCAGCAGGATGGGAACAGGCCCTCTCACAGATGAGCAGTTCTTC. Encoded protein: CASRMGTGPLTDEQFF.

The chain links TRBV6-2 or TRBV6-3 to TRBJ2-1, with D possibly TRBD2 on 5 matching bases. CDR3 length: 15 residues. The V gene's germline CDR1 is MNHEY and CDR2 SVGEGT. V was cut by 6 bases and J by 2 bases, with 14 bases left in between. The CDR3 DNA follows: TGTGCCAGCAGCAGAGGGCCCAGCCCCTACAATGAGCAGTTCTTC. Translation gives CASSRGPSPYNEQFF.

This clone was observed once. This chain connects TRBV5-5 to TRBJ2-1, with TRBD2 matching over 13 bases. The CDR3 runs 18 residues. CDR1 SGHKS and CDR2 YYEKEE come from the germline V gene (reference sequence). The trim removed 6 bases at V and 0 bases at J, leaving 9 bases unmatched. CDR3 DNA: TGTGCCAGCACGGGACTAGCGGGACTTACGAACTCCTACAATGAGCAGTTCTTC. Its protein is CASTGLAGLTNSYNEQFF.

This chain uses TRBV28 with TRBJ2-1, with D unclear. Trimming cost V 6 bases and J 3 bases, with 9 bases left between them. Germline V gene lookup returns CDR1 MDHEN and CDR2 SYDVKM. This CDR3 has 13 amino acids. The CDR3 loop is CASRSYGYNEQFF. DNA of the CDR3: TGTGCCAGCAGATCCTACGGCTACAATGAGCAGTTCTTC.

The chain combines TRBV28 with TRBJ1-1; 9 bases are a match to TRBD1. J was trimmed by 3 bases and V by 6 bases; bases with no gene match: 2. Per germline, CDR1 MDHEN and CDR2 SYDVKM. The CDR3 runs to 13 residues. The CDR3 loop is CASRGQGHTEAFF. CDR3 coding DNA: TGTGCCAGCAGGGGACAGGGCCACACTGAAGCTTTCTTT.

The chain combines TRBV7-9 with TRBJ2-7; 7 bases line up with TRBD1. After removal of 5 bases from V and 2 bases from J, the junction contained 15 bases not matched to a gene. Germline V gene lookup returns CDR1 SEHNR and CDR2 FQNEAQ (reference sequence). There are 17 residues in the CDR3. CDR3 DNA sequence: TGTGCCAGCAGCCCGGCCAGCCCCGGACAGGTGGCCTACGAGCAGTACTTC. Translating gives CASSPASPGQVAYEQYF.

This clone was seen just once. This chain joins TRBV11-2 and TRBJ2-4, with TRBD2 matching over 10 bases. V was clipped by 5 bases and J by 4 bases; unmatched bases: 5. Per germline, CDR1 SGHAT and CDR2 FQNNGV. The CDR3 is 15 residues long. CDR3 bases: TGTGCCAGCAGCCCCCCTAGCGGGAGAAAAAACATTCAGTACTTC. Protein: CASSPPSGRKNIQYF.

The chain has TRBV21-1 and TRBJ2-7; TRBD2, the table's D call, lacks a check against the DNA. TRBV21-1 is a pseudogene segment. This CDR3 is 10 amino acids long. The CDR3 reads CAREKSEQYF. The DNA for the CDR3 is TGTGCCAGGGAGAAATCCGAGCAGTACTTC.

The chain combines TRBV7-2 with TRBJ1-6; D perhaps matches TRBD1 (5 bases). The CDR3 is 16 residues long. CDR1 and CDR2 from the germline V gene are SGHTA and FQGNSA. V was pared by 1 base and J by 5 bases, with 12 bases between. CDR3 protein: CASSLVSGLNNSPLHF. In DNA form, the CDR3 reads TGTGCCAGCAGCTTAGTCTCAGGGCTTAATAATTCACCCCTCCACTTT.

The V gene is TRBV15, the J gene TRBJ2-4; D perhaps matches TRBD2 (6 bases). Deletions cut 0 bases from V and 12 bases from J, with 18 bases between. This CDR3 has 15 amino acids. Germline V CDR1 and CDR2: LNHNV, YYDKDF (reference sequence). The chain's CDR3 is CATSRDRVAAGGQYF. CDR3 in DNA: TGTGCCACCAGCAGAGATCGGGTAGCGGCAGGCGGTCAGTACTTC. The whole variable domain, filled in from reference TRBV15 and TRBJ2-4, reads DAMVIQNPRYQVTQFGKPVTLSCSQTLNHNVMYWYQQKSSQAPKLLFHYYDKDFNNEADTPDNFQSRRPNTSFCFLDIRSPGLGDTAMYLCATSRDRVAAGGQYFGAGTRLSVL.

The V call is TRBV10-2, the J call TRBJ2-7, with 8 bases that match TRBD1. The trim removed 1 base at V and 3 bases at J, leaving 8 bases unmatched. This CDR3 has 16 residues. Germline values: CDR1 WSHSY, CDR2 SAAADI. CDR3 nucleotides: TGCGCCAGCAGTGAGTTCAAAGGACAGGGATTCTACGAGCAGTACTTC. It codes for CASSEFKGQGFYEQYF.

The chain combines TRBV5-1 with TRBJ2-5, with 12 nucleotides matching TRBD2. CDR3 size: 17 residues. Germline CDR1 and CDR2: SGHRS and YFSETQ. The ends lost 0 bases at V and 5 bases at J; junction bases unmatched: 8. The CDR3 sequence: CASSLGLAGGPSETQYF. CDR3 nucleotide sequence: TGCGCCAGCAGCTTGGGTCTAGCGGGAGGGCCGTCGGAGACCCAGTACTTC.